Listed here is a single T cell receptor beta chain. Antigen: not known. The junction and the germline gene differ at one end; a read error may be behind it. Additional DNA sequences in this sample encode the identical CDR3. These data belong to a study of cytomegalovirus exposure and HLA in healthy donors. Study findings and constraints: Sequencing likely produced, as an artifact, a cluster of highly shared sequence variants. Most observed TCR sequences were rare, whereas some public TCRs were detected in many donors. Roughly uniform depth of sequencing across donors was assumed in presence/absence analyses. Association of a missense DCLRE1C variant with TCR beta V- and J-gene trimming was reported in a later analysis.

CDR1 is SGHVS and CDR2 is FNYEAQ in the germline V gene. This CDR3 spans 16 amino acids. The PCR employed 60 Vbeta primers together with 13 Jbeta primers. Clones were sequenced by immunoSEQ multiplex PCR, and TCRdb holds only the in-frame ones, with some missing. The sample totals 170,000 or so clones. This chain joins TRBV7-6 and TRBJ1-1, with D tentatively TRBD1 (5 bases). The sequenced sample was PBMCs. This TCR came from a man younger than 45 in good health and CMV-seronegative. The CDR3, as DNA: TGTGCCAGCAGTTTAGAGGGGCCGCCGATGAACACTGAAGCTTTCTTT. Its translation is CASSLEGPPMNTEAFF.